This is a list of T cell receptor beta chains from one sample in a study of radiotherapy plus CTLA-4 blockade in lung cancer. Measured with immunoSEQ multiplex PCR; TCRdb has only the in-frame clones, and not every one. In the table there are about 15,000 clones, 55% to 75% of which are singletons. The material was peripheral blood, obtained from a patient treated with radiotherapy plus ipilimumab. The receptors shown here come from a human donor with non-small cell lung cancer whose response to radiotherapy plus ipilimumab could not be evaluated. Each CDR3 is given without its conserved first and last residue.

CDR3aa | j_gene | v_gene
ASSGGTGYEQY | TRBJ2-7 | TRBV6-5
ASSSPGLGQDTQY | TRBJ2-3 | TRBV5-1
ASSQELGPNEKLF | TRBJ1-4 | TRBV4-2
ASSVDGQGEDTQY | TRBJ2-3 | TRBV5-1
AWSVRGLSGNTIY | TRBJ1-3 | TRBV30
ASSAMAAGGTEAF | TRBJ1-1 | TRBV9
AISESAGRGTEAF | TRBJ1-1 | TRBV10-3
ASSSPTGGNNSPLH | TRBJ1-6 | TRBV7-9
ASSPAVLSGNTIY | TRBJ1-3 | TRBV18
ASSTEVNYGYT | TRBJ1-2 | TRBV10-2
ASASRRVNEKLF | TRBJ1-4 | TRBV11-2
ASSQNLPQGGYT | TRBJ1-2 | TRBV7-2
ASSPSGQGETQY | TRBJ2-5 | TRBV18
ASSQSSSGAYSNQPQH | TRBJ1-5 | TRBV23-1
ASRVGTSIHNEQF | TRBJ2-1 | TRBV19
AGRASGGWDEQF | TRBJ2-1 | TRBV5-1
ASSSDTPNYNEQF | TRBJ2-1 | TRBV27
ASSSTGAGNEKLF | TRBJ1-4 | TRBV5-1
ASRQASGSGYT | TRBJ1-2 | TRBV19
ASSSDRFGGYT | TRBJ1-2 | TRBV28
ASSLRQGAYEKLF | TRBJ1-4 | TRBV14
ASGRGAGANVLT | TRBJ2-6 | TRBV19
AWSAGGTEAF | TRBJ1-1 | TRBV30
AWSPSRETQY | TRBJ2-5 | TRBV30
ASILLVDRAGYT | TRBJ1-2 | TRBV6-1
ASSQEPLTGGGDSPLH | TRBJ1-6 | TRBV4-1
ASSSGQGAFGYGYT | TRBJ1-2 | TRBV5-1
ASSQGNRQNTGELF | TRBJ2-2 | TRBV4-2
ASSLAGSGGAYNEQF | TRBJ2-1 | TRBV5-1
ASSPPSGAGEKLF | TRBJ1-4 | TRBV18
ASRRASYNSPLH | TRBJ1-6 | TRBV6-5
ASSVSENFNTEAF | TRBJ1-1 | TRBV9
ASSPTGTPEAF | TRBJ1-1 | TRBV2
ASGGNGQAAGELF | TRBJ2-2 | TRBV2
ATRTSTQETQY | TRBJ2-5 | TRBV19
SVAIAGGLAEQF | TRBJ2-1 | TRBV29-1
ASSQVILAGASYEQY | TRBJ2-7 | TRBV4-1
ASSLAAGAYNEQF | TRBJ2-1 | TRBV7-8
AWSPGGGNQPQH | TRBJ1-5 | TRBV30
ASSDPRGTGELF | TRBJ2-2 | TRBV18
AWSPSGRPGNTIY | TRBJ1-3 | TRBV30
ASSSLDRAGNTIY | TRBJ1-3 | TRBV27
ASSPAGDTEAF | TRBJ1-1 | TRBV6-4
ASSARGQWGTEAF | TRBJ1-1 | TRBV19
ASSLTQQGKQY | TRBJ2-7 | TRBV7-3
ASSYGWGLNPPLH | TRBJ1-6 | TRBV6-5
ASSYSWTGLSTEAF | TRBJ1-1 | TRBV6-5
ASSLSADSYNEQF | TRBJ2-1 | TRBV5-8
ASSLKRGFGANVLT | TRBJ2-6 | TRBV5-4
ASSLPGLVYNEQF | TRBJ2-1 | TRBV5-8
ASSEPSAGPNYGYT | TRBJ1-2 | TRBV21-1